The entry below describes one TCR beta chain. This CDR3 has 13 amino acids. Trimming took off 6 bases at V and 0 bases at J, with 8 bases between the two ends. Germline-derived CDR1 and CDR2 are MNHEY and SVGAGI. The data derive from a study of shared clonotypes between healthy human individuals. This table comes from immunoSEQ multiplex PCR, and its TCRdb copy is limited to in-frame clones, with some not included. This repertoire shows about 1.1 million clones, around 82% found once; its top ten account for 0.5% to 0.65%. The chain carries TRBV6-5 and TRBJ1-2; unclear D gene. The source of this sequence is a man aged 18 to 29 in good health. Some clones in this sample may be carry-over from other donors' samples. The sequenced sample was memory CD4+ T cells from PBMCs. Subset described: CD45RA-negative fraction. CDR3 in amino acids: CASRVTANYGYTF. CDR3 nucleotides: TGTGCCAGCAGGGTAACAGCTAACTATGGCTACACCTTC.